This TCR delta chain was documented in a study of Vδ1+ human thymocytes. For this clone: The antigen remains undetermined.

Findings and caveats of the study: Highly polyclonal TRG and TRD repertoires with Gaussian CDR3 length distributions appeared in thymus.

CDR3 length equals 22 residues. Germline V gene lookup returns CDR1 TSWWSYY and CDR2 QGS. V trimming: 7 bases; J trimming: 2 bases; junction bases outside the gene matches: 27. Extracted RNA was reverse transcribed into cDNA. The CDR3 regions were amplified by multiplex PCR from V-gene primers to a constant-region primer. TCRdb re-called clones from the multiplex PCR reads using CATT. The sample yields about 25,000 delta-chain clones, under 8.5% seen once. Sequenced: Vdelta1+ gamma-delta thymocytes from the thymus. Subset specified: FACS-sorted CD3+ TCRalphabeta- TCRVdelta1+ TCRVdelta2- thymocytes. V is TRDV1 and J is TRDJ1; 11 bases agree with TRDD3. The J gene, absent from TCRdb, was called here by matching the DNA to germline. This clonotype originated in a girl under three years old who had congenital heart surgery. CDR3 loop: CALAIPRVVGDTPRRGTDKLIF. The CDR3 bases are TGTGCTCTTGCGATTCCCCGGGTGGTGGGGGATACGCCGAGGAGAGGGACCGATAAACTCATCTTT.